These T cell receptor beta chains were read from a single sample in a study of CD8+ T cells in alopecia areata. This table comes from immunoSEQ multiplex PCR, and its TCRdb copy is limited to in-frame clones, with some not included. Here the sample spans roughly 100,000 clones, approximately 63% being singletons. Sample: CD8+ T cells sorted from blood, taken between weeks 55 and 65, from a patient treated with tofacitinib. The origin of the receptors is a human donor with alopecia areata. The CDR3 runs from the conserved cysteine through the conserved F or W. The D gene is left open where the match is weak. Not every row has a clone size; where given, it reads once, few, many or a size class.

clone_size j_call d_call v_call cdr3_nt cdr3_aa
few TRBJ2-3 . TRBV7-9 TGTGCCACAGGAAGTAGCACAGATACGCAGTATTTT CATGSSTDTQYF
. TRBJ1-5 . TRBV4-1 TGCGCCAGCAGCCAAGTCGGCAGGGTGTACCAGCCCCAGCATTTT CASSQVGRVYQPQHF
. TRBJ2-5 . TRBV6-5 TGTGCCAGCAGTTCACTCCGGGAACAAGAGACCCAGTACTTC CASSSLREQETQYF
. TRBJ2-3 . TRBV30 TGTGCCTGGAGTTTGGGAGCTGGCACAGATACGCAGTATTTT CAWSLGAGTDTQYF
. TRBJ2-1 . TRBV14 TGTGCCAGCAGCCTTTCAGGGGCCTACAATGAGCAGTTCTTC CASSLSGAYNEQFF
. TRBJ2-1 TRBD2 TRBV27 TGTGCCAGCAGGCGGGCTAGCGGGGGGGTATACAATGAGCAGTTCTTC CASRRASGGVYNEQFF
few TRBJ2-7 . TRBV29-1 TGCAGCGTTTCAAGGGTGGGGGTCTCCTACGAGCAGTACTTC CSVSRVGVSYEQYF
. TRBJ2-1 TRBD1 TRBV5-1 TGCGCCAGCAGCTTGTGGAACAGGGGGCATGAGCAGTTCTTC CASSLWNRGHEQFF
. TRBJ2-7 . TRBV10-3 TGTGCCATCAGTGGGCCAATCAGGGGGGATAGCTCCTACGAGCAGTACTTC CAISGPIRGDSSYEQYF
few TRBJ1-1 TRBD1 TRBV4-1 TGCGCCAGCAGCCAGACAGGGGACACTGAAGCTTTCTTT CASSQTGDTEAFF
. TRBJ2-7 . TRBV7-9 TGTGCCAGCAGCTTCCTTGGAGCAGGGAAGGGATACGAGCAGTACTTC CASSFLGAGKGYEQYF
. TRBJ2-7 TRBD1 TRBV7-6 TGTGCCAGCAGCTCTAGGGGGCCCTACGAGCAGTACTTC CASSSRGPYEQYF
. TRBJ2-1 TRBD1 TRBV7-8 TGTGCCAGCAGCTTTGGCCGACAGGGGGGGCCCTACAATGAGCAGTTCTTC CASSFGRQGGPYNEQFF
. TRBJ2-7 . TRBV5-6 TGTGCCAGCAGCTTGGATTTGTCCGGGCAGGCCTACGAGCAGTACTTC CASSLDLSGQAYEQYF
few TRBJ2-7 . TRBV2 TGTGCCATCCAAGCCGGGACACCCTACGAGCAGTACTTC CAIQAGTPYEQYF
. TRBJ2-2 . TRBV2 TGTGCCAGAGAACAGGGGAGGACCGGGGAGCTGTTTTTT CAREQGRTGELFF
few TRBJ2-6 . TRBV5-6 TGTGCCAGCAGGATTTCGACAGGAGGCTCTGGGGCCAACGTCCTGACTTTC CASRISTGGSGANVLTF
. TRBJ1-1 TRBD1 TRBV14 TGTGCCAGCAGCCAACTTATTCATTCCGGGACAGTGAACACTGAAGCTTTCTTT CASSQLIHSGTVNTEAFF
once TRBJ2-2 . TRBV19 TGTGCCAGTAGTATAGGGCCCAGAGAGCTGTTTTTT CASSIGPRELFF
. TRBJ2-1 . TRBV9 TGTGCCAGCAGCGTAGGCGGGATTGAGCAGTTCTTC CASSVGGIEQFF
. TRBJ1-5 . TRBV10-3 TGTGCCATCAGTGAGTCGATCGACAGAACAAATCAGCCCCAGCATTTT CAISESIDRTNQPQHF
. TRBJ1-2 . TRBV27 TGTGCCAGCAGTCCTCTGTCAGGGAACTATGGCTACACCTTC CASSPLSGNYGYTF
. TRBJ2-3 . TRBV7-8 TGTGCCAGCAGCACTTCCCGGGGTACAGATACGCAGTATTTT CASSTSRGTDTQYF
few TRBJ2-7 . TRBV27 TGTGCCAGCAGTGCTGTAGGCTACGAGCAGTACTTC CASSAVGYEQYF
. TRBJ1-4 . TRBV30 TGTGCCTGGAGTTCCAGTTTCGGTGAAAAACTGTTTTTT CAWSSSFGEKLFF
few TRBJ2-1 . TRBV6-6 TGTGCCAGCAGTTCCCAGGCCTCCTACAATGAGCAGTTCTTC CASSSQASYNEQFF
. TRBJ2-7 . TRBV29-1 TGCAGCGTTGAAGCGGGCCCACATCCCCCTTACGAGCAGTACTTC CSVEAGPHPPYEQYF
. TRBJ2-3 . TRBV10-2 TGCGCCAGCAGTGAGGAAACAGATACGCAGTATTTT CASSEETDTQYF
few TRBJ1-2 TRBD1 TRBV27 TGTGCCAGCAGTTTATCGACAGGGACGTATGGCTACACCTTC CASSLSTGTYGYTF
. TRBJ1-5 . TRBV30 TGTGCCTGGAGTGTACAAGGGGGTCAGCCCCAGCATTTT CAWSVQGGQPQHF
few TRBJ1-5 . TRBV7-6 TGTGCCAGCAGCTTATATGCAGGGTCGGATCAGCCCCAGCATTTT CASSLYAGSDQPQHF
few TRBJ1-1 . TRBV7-2 TGTGCCAGCAGCCTTTACACCAACACTGAAGCTTTCTTT CASSLYTNTEAFF
. TRBJ2-5 . TRBV6-5 TGTGCCAGCAGTCTCCTTGCCGGGAACCAAGAGACCCAGTACTTC CASSLLAGNQETQYF
. TRBJ1-2 . TRBV29-1 TGCAGCGTTGTGGACAGAACCTATGGCTACACCTTC CSVVDRTYGYTF
. TRBJ2-5 . TRBV11-2 TGTGCCAGCAGCTTAGGGCAGGGGCGAAAAGAGACCCAGTACTTC CASSLGQGRKETQYF
. TRBJ2-2 TRBD1 TRBV9 TGTGCCAGCAGCGCTACAGGGGGCCCCGGGGAGCTGTTTTTT CASSATGGPGELFF